The 24 T cell receptor beta chains below were found in one sample sequenced in a study of T cell responses to AZD1222 COVID-19 vaccine (dated by TCRdb to the early 2020s). Libraries were constructed by the immunoSEQ multiplex PCR assay. The table comes from immuneACCESS by way of TCRdb, which keeps in-frame sequences with V and J called. Part of the clones is missing from these tables; in studies checked, under half for an unresolved V gene and the rest for unknown reasons. The sample table records approximately 50,000 clones; 75% to 90% of these occur just once. The ten top clones hold about 7.1% of the sample. Explained via the paper, the time point label denotes: about 28 days (+/-7) after the second vaccine dose. This specimen consisted of peripheral blood, obtained 28 days after the second AZD1222 dose. The source is an adult who received the AZD1222 COVID-19 vaccine.

V is TRBV10-2 and J is TRBJ1-2, with D unresolved. The CDR3 has 13 amino acids. The germline gives CDR1 WSHSY, CDR2 SAAADI. Trimming cost V 5 bases and J 8 bases, with 15 bases left between them. CDR3 bases: TGCGCCAGCAGTTTGTCCGGGGATTTCGGCTACACCTTC. Translating gives CASSLSGDFGYTF.

The chain links TRBV28 to TRBJ1-2; D is unclear. The ends were cut back, 5 bases at V and 8 bases at J, with 12 bases in the middle. This CDR3 region has 12 residues. Germline loops: CDR1 MDHEN, CDR2 SYDVKM. CDR3 sequence reads: CASSNLGYGYTF. The DNA of the CDR3 is TGTGCCAGCAGTAACCTGGGATACGGCTACACCTTC.

This rearrangement joins TRBV7-2 to TRBJ2-3; D gene uncertain. Germline lookup yields CDR1 SGHTA and CDR2 FQGNSA. There are 15 residues in the CDR3. V shed 1 base and J shed 0 bases, with 8 bases lying between them. The CDR3 nucleotides read TGTGCCAGCAGCTTAGTTCGGAGCAGCACAGATACGCAGTATTTT. This encodes CASSLVRSSTDTQYF.

This clone was observed a few times. The chain employs TRBV4-1 and TRBJ2-5; D is unclear. V was clipped by 1 base and J by 12 bases, with 18 bases between them. This CDR3 spans 14 amino acids. In germline, CDR1 is MGHRA, CDR2 YSYEKL. The CDR3 DNA follows: TGCGCCAGCAGCCAAGGGGTTTTTGCTGTTCTAAAGTACTTC. Translation: CASSQGVFAVLKYF.

The chain uses TRBV7-6 and TRBJ2-5; possible D gene TRBD2, 5 bases. Trimming removed 0 bases at V and 1 base at J, with 12 bases between. The length of the CDR3 is 16 residues. Germline CDR1 SGHVS, CDR2 FNYEAQ. The CDR3, as DNA: TGTGCCAGCAGCTTAGCAGCTACTAGGCCCCAAGAGACCCAGTACTTC. This sequence encodes CASSLAATRPQETQYF. The variable domain in full, with the rest retrieved from reference TRBV7-6 and TRBJ2-5, is GAGVSQSPRYKVTKRGQDVALRCDPISGHVSLYWYRQALGQGPEFLTYFNYEAQQDKSGLPNDRFSAERPEGSISTLTIQRTEQRDSAMYRCASSLAATRPQETQYFGPGTRLLVL.

The chain carries TRBV6-2 or TRBV6-3 and TRBJ1-2, with D possibly matching TRBD1 (6 bases). The CDR3 length is 17 residues. Looked up from germline, CDR1 is MNHEY and CDR2 is SVGEGT. Trimming pared 6 bases from V and 2 bases from J, leaving 22 bases between. CDR3 residues: CASSSPGGRGPNYGYTF. Here the CDR3 DNA reads TGTGCCAGCAGCTCCCCTGGGGGGCGCGGCCCGAACTATGGCTACACCTTC.

This CDR3 reads CASSVQQGYNSPLHF. The CDR3 coding sequence is TGTGCCAGTAGTGTTCAACAGGGGTATAATTCACCCCTCCACTTT. This rearrangement joins TRBV19 to TRBJ1-6; 7 bases fit TRBD1. This CDR3 region has 15 residues. In germline, CDR1 is LNHDA, CDR2 SQIVND (reference sequence). After removal of 5 bases from V and 4 bases from J, the junction contained 5 bases not matched to a gene.

The chain has TRBV19 and TRBJ2-1, with 8 bases identical to TRBD2. This CDR3 spans 16 amino acids. Trimming removed 5 bases from V and 4 bases from J; junction bases left unmatched: 10. Germline V gene data show CDR1 as LNHDA and CDR2 as SQIVND (reference sequence). This CDR3 is CASSPRLGGGYNEQFF. The CDR3 DNA sequence: TGTGCCAGTAGTCCCCGCCTGGGCGGGGGGTACAATGAGCAGTTCTTC.

The chain carries TRBV3-1 (or the pseudogene TRBV3-2) and TRBJ2-3; D unresolved. The CDR3 is 13 amino acids. V lost 4 bases and J lost 6, with 11 bases in between. Looked up from germline, CDR1 is LGHDT and CDR2 is YNNKEL (reference sequence). For the CDR3, the DNA is TGTGCCAGCAGCCCCCTACAGAGGGATACGCAGTATTTT. Translation gives CASSPLQRDTQYF.

The J gene is TRBJ1-1, the V gene TRBV3-1 (or the pseudogene TRBV3-2), with a weak D call TRBD1 (5 bases). Germline CDR1 is LGHDT and CDR2 is YNNKEL (reference sequence). This CDR3 has 14 residues. Between the trimmed V and J ends, which lost 6 bases and 2 bases, there was a span of 13 bases. The DNA for the CDR3 is TGTGCCAGCAGTGTGACAGTCCCTAACACTGAAGCTTTCTTT. This sequence encodes CASSVTVPNTEAFF.

This chain uses TRBV3-1 (or the pseudogene TRBV3-2) with TRBJ2-2; D gene uncertain. This CDR3 has 15 residues. CDR1 and CDR2 (germline): LGHDT, YNNKEL (reference sequence). Trimming pared 3 bases from V and 4 bases from J, leaving 12 bases between. CDR3 region: CASSHLLVSTGELFF. DNA of the CDR3: TGTGCCAGCAGCCATCTCCTAGTGAGCACCGGGGAGCTGTTTTTT.

This clone was detected only once. This chain links TRBV10-3 with TRBJ2-5, with D perhaps given as TRBD1 or TRBD2 (5 bases each). Trimming removed 4 bases at V and 1 base at J, with 13 bases between. Per the germline V gene, CDR1 is ENHRY and CDR2 is SYGVKD. This CDR3 comprises 15 residues. DNA of the CDR3: TGTGCCATCAGTGGGATAGGGACGGTCCAAGAGACCCAGTACTTC. Translated: CAISGIGTVQETQYF.

J is TRBJ1-5 and V is TRBV7-2; no reliable D call. This CDR3 has 14 amino acids. The V end lost 2 bases, the J end lost 2 bases, and 7 bases lay between the germline ends. Germline-derived CDR1 and CDR2 are SGHTA and FQGNSA. The CDR3 sequence is CASSLREGNQPQHF. DNA of the CDR3: TGTGCCAGCAGCTTAAGGGAAGGCAATCAGCCCCAGCATTTT. Drawing the rest from reference TRBV7-2 and TRBJ1-5, the complete variable domain is GAGVSQSPSNKVTEKGKDVELRCDPISGHTALYWYRQSLGQGLEFLIYFQGNSAPDKSGLPSDRFSAERTGGSVSTLTIQRTQQEDSAVYLCASSLREGNQPQHFGDGTRLSIL.

This clone was seen a handful of times. The genes are TRBV5-1 and TRBJ2-2; 9 positions match TRBD2. Losses at the gene ends were 6 bases for V and 5 bases for J; bases not matched to a gene: 5. Germline values: CDR1 SGHRS, CDR2 YFSETQ. The CDR3 sequence is 14 residues long. The CDR3, as DNA: TGCGCCAGCAAGTCAGCGGGAGGTACCGGGGAGCTGTTTTTT. Its translation: CASKSAGGTGELFF.

This rearrangement joins TRBV6-5 to TRBJ1-5; the D is unclear. The CDR3 length is 15 residues. V dropped 6 bases and J dropped 2 bases, with 14 bases sitting between them. Germline lookup yields CDR1 MNHEY and CDR2 SVGAGI. Here the CDR3 reads CASSATEDGNQPQHF. In DNA form, the CDR3 reads TGTGCCAGCAGCGCCACAGAGGACGGCAATCAGCCCCAGCATTTT.

This chain links TRBV3-1 (or the pseudogene TRBV3-2) with TRBJ2-7, with 12 bases fitting TRBD2. The V segment lost 0 bases and the J segment 5 bases; nucleotides outside the gene matches: 17. Germline V gene data show CDR1 as LGHDT and CDR2 as YNNKEL (reference sequence). The CDR3 sequence is 20 residues long. The CDR3 DNA reads TGTGCCAGCAGCCAAGATCTTGGTTATCGGCTAGCGGGAGGGTCCCACGAGCAGTACTTC. Its translation is CASSQDLGYRLAGGSHEQYF.

This sequence joins TRBV19 and TRBJ2-7; D uncertain. V lost 2 bases to trimming and J lost 6 bases, with 14 bases between them. This CDR3 spans 14 amino acids. Germline-derived CDR1 and CDR2 are LNHDA and SQIVND (reference sequence). CDR3 protein: CASSISNLAGEQYF. The CDR3 coding sequence is TGTGCCAGTAGTATAAGCAATCTGGCCGGCGAGCAGTACTTC.

The V call is TRBV19, the J call TRBJ2-7; 7 bases are shared with TRBD1. CDR3 size: 16 residues. CDR1 LNHDA and CDR2 SQIVND come from the germline V gene (reference sequence). J was trimmed by 0 bases and V by 3 bases; bases with no gene match: 8. The CDR3 loop reads CASSILWTGSSYEQYF. The CDR3 nucleotides read TGTGCCAGTAGTATTTTGTGGACAGGAAGCTCCTACGAGCAGTACTTC.

The gene calls are TRBV28 and TRBJ1-2; TRBD1 matches 8 bases. Unmatched junction bases numbered 6, after V lost 11 bases and J lost 4 bases. Germline CDR1 MDHEN, CDR2 SYDVKM. This CDR3 comprises 12 residues. CDR3 protein: CAAQDRAYGYTF. CDR3 nucleotide sequence: TGTGCCGCACAGGACAGGGCCTATGGCTACACCTTC.

The chain joins TRBV14 to TRBJ2-1, with D possibly matching TRBD2 (6 bases). Per germline, CDR1 SGHDN and CDR2 FVKESK. The length of the CDR3 is 13 residues. V lost 0 bases to trimming and J lost 9 bases, with 9 bases between them. DNA for the CDR3: TGTGCCAGCAGCCAAGATGCGGGACGTGAGCAGTTCTTC. Its protein product is CASSQDAGREQFF.

The V and J genes are TRBV11-3 and TRBJ2-6; 8 bases are a match to TRBD1. There are 17 residues in the CDR3. J was trimmed by 2 bases and V by 4 bases; bases with no gene match: 7. Germline CDR1 SGHNT, CDR2 YENEEA. CDR3: CASSSGQGLTGANVLTF. The CDR3 DNA reads TGTGCCAGCAGCTCTGGACAGGGTCTGACTGGGGCCAACGTCCTGACTTTC.

The rearrangement joins TRBV6-5 to TRBJ2-1, with 16 bases aligning to TRBD2. Germline CDR1 and CDR2: MNHEY and SVGAGI. The CDR3 extends over 15 amino acids. The ends lost 6 bases at V and 10 bases at J; junction bases unmatched: 6. The CDR3 sequence is CASRSGTSGREEQFF. The CDR3 DNA is TGTGCCAGCAGATCCGGGACTAGCGGGAGGGAGGAGCAGTTCTTC.

The chain employs TRBV27 and TRBJ2-1; possibly TRBD1 or TRBD2 for D (5 bases each). This CDR3 contains 12 residues. V gave up 2 bases and J gave up 8 bases, with 7 bases separating them. Per germline, CDR1 MNHEY and CDR2 SMNVEV (reference sequence). In DNA form, the CDR3 reads TGTGCCAGCAGTTTACGGGGCTATGAGCAGTTCTTC. Translation gives CASSLRGYEQFF.

The chain has TRBV28 and TRBJ1-6, with 9 bases aligning to TRBD1. The CDR3 runs 15 residues. Germline trimming cut 7 bases from V and 10 bases from J; bases unmatched to any gene: 11. Germline-derived CDR1 and CDR2 are MDHEN and SYDVKM. CDR3 amino acids: CASITPGQGGSPLHF. CDR3 coding DNA: TGTGCCAGCATTACCCCGGGACAGGGAGGATCACCCCTCCACTTT.